This is a list of T cell receptor beta chains from one sample in a study of control samples from healthy donors and cancer patients. Repertoires were generated with immunoSEQ multiplex PCR, while TCRdb's copy carries only in-frame clones and drops some. Among about 140,000 clones listed, roughly 92% were seen once. Input material: blood. All receptors derive from a man aged 25-45 years in good health. Each CDR3 is given with its conserved first and last residue. Each record gives: clone size, D gene, V gene, J gene, CDR3 protein, CDR3 DNA. D genes are given only for firm matches. Rows may omit the clone size; those that give it use once, few, many or a size class.

abundance: .; d_gene: TRBD1; v_gene: TRBV12-3/TRBV12-4; j_gene: TRBJ2-7; CDR3aa: CASRGQSSYEQYF; CDR3nt: TGTGCCAGCAGGGGACAGTCCTCCTACGAGCAGTACTTC
abundance: .; d_gene: .; v_gene: TRBV6-1; j_gene: TRBJ1-2; CDR3aa: CASSEASVYGYTF; CDR3nt: TGTGCCAGCAGTGAAGCGTCAGTCTATGGCTACACCTTC
abundance: .; d_gene: .; v_gene: TRBV2; j_gene: TRBJ1-6; CDR3aa: CASRGRGLGSPLHF; CDR3nt: TGTGCCAGCAGAGGGAGGGGTTTAGGATCACCCCTCCACTTT
abundance: .; d_gene: .; v_gene: TRBV28; j_gene: TRBJ1-2; CDR3aa: CASSRTINYGYTF; CDR3nt: TGTGCCAGCAGTCGAACTATTAACTATGGCTACACCTTC
abundance: .; d_gene: .; v_gene: TRBV15; j_gene: TRBJ2-3; CDR3aa: CATSGLGLPSTDTQYF; CDR3nt: TGTGCCACCAGCGGACTCGGCCTCCCTAGCACAGATACGCAGTATTTT
abundance: once; d_gene: .; v_gene: TRBV28; j_gene: TRBJ2-7; CDR3aa: CASSNGGTASYEQYF; CDR3nt: TGTGCCAGCAGTAATGGGGGGACAGCCTCCTACGAGCAGTACTTC
abundance: .; d_gene: .; v_gene: TRBV6-5; j_gene: TRBJ2-7; CDR3aa: CASFSLTYEQYF; CDR3nt: TGTGCCAGCTTTTCCCTTACCTACGAGCAGTACTTC
abundance: .; d_gene: .; v_gene: TRBV7-2; j_gene: TRBJ2-3; CDR3aa: CASSRAGPGEDTQYF; CDR3nt: TGTGCCAGCAGCCGCGCGGGGCCAGGGGAGGATACGCAGTATTTT
abundance: few; d_gene: .; v_gene: TRBV25-1; j_gene: TRBJ2-2; CDR3aa: CASSDNSDTGELFF; CDR3nt: TGTGCCAGCAGTGACAACAGCGACACCGGGGAGCTGTTTTTT
abundance: .; d_gene: TRBD2; v_gene: TRBV2; j_gene: TRBJ2-3; CDR3aa: CASSPGLAGGDTQYF; CDR3nt: TGTGCCAGCAGTCCGGGACTAGCGGGAGGAGATACGCAGTATTTT
abundance: .; d_gene: .; v_gene: TRBV27; j_gene: TRBJ1-1; CDR3aa: CASSSTVNTEAFF; CDR3nt: TGTGCCAGCAGTTCGACAGTAAACACTGAAGCTTTCTTT
abundance: .; d_gene: .; v_gene: TRBV20-1; j_gene: TRBJ1-2; CDR3aa: CSMGLDGYTF; CDR3nt: TGCAGCATGGGACTCGATGGCTACACCTTC
abundance: .; d_gene: .; v_gene: TRBV7-9; j_gene: TRBJ2-5; CDR3aa: CASSLAGVRETQYF; CDR3nt: TGTGCCAGCAGCTTAGCCGGGGTGCGGGAGACCCAGTACTTC
abundance: .; d_gene: .; v_gene: TRBV27; j_gene: TRBJ2-7; CDR3aa: CASSLSQIPYEQYF; CDR3nt: TGTGCCAGCAGTTTATCACAGATCCCATACGAGCAGTACTTC
abundance: .; d_gene: .; v_gene: TRBV7-8; j_gene: TRBJ2-7; CDR3aa: CASSLVLARSGYEQYF; CDR3nt: TGTGCCAGCAGCTTAGTATTAGCCCGCTCGGGCTACGAGCAGTACTTC
abundance: few; d_gene: TRBD2; v_gene: TRBV15; j_gene: TRBJ2-1; CDR3aa: CATSQAGQYNEQFF; CDR3nt: TGTGCCACCAGCCAAGCGGGGCAATACAATGAGCAGTTCTTC
abundance: .; d_gene: .; v_gene: TRBV7-2; j_gene: TRBJ2-7; CDR3aa: CASSLRRYYEQYF; CDR3nt: TGTGCCAGCAGCTTACGAAGGTACTACGAGCAGTACTTC
abundance: .; d_gene: .; v_gene: TRBV6-5; j_gene: TRBJ1-1; CDR3aa: CAVRHRVNTEAFF; CDR3nt: TGTGCCGTGCGACACCGGGTTAACACTGAAGCTTTCTTT
abundance: .; d_gene: TRBD2; v_gene: TRBV28; j_gene: TRBJ2-1; CDR3aa: CASSRGLAGGHSSYNEQFF; CDR3nt: TGTGCCAGCAGTCGCGGACTAGCGGGAGGGCATAGCTCCTACAATGAGCAGTTCTTC
abundance: .; d_gene: .; v_gene: TRBV14; j_gene: TRBJ1-3; CDR3aa: CASSPGTSGNTIYF; CDR3nt: TGTGCCAGCAGCCCCGGGACATCTGGAAACACCATATATTTT
abundance: .; d_gene: .; v_gene: TRBV7-2; j_gene: TRBJ1-2; CDR3aa: CASSLVSQGWGGYTF; CDR3nt: TGTGCCAGCAGCTTAGTCTCCCAGGGATGGGGTGGCTACACCTTC
abundance: .; d_gene: .; v_gene: TRBV6-6; j_gene: TRBJ1-1; CDR3aa: CASSRQEAFF; CDR3nt: TGTGCCAGCAGTAGACAGGAAGCTTTCTTT
abundance: .; d_gene: .; v_gene: TRBV28; j_gene: TRBJ1-2; CDR3aa: CASRLGGAPNSWHGYTF; CDR3nt: TGTGCCAGCAGGCTGGGGGGGGCGCCAAACTCCTGGCATGGCTACACCTTC
abundance: once; d_gene: .; v_gene: TRBV4-1; j_gene: TRBJ2-2; CDR3aa: CASSRRQAANTGELFF; CDR3nt: TGCGCCAGCAGCCGACGACAGGCAGCGAACACCGGGGAGCTGTTTTTT
abundance: .; d_gene: TRBD2; v_gene: TRBV27; j_gene: TRBJ2-7; CDR3aa: CASSSGRAGYEQYF; CDR3nt: TGTGCCAGCAGTAGCGGGAGGGCTGGTTACGAGCAGTACTTC
abundance: .; d_gene: TRBD2; v_gene: TRBV30; j_gene: TRBJ2-5; CDR3aa: CAWWGLAEGETQYF; CDR3nt: TGTGCCTGGTGGGGACTAGCGGAAGGGGAGACCCAGTACTTC
abundance: .; d_gene: .; v_gene: TRBV24-1; j_gene: TRBJ2-1; CDR3aa: CATSDLGGSYNEQFF; CDR3nt: TGTGCCACCAGTGATTTGGGGGGATCCTACAATGAGCAGTTCTTC
abundance: .; d_gene: .; v_gene: TRBV5-1; j_gene: TRBJ1-1; CDR3aa: CASRQTNANTEAFF; CDR3nt: TGCGCCAGCCGCCAAACCAACGCGAACACTGAAGCTTTCTTT
abundance: .; d_gene: TRBD1; v_gene: TRBV19; j_gene: TRBJ1-6; CDR3aa: CASRGTGVGSPLHF; CDR3nt: TGTGCCAGCAGAGGGACAGGGGTGGGATCACCCCTCCACTTT
abundance: .; d_gene: TRBD1; v_gene: TRBV4-1; j_gene: TRBJ1-3; CDR3aa: CASSHPGTGRNTIYF; CDR3nt: TGCGCCAGCAGCCATCCCGGGACAGGGCGAAACACCATATATTTT
abundance: .; d_gene: .; v_gene: TRBV3-1/TRBV3-2; j_gene: TRBJ1-2; CDR3aa: CASSENGFYGYTF; CDR3nt: TGTGCCAGCAGCGAAAACGGCTTCTATGGCTACACCTTC
abundance: .; d_gene: TRBD1; v_gene: TRBV29-1; j_gene: TRBJ1-2; CDR3aa: CSARQGYNYGYTF; CDR3nt: TGCAGCGCCCGACAGGGGTACAACTATGGCTACACCTTC
abundance: .; d_gene: TRBD2; v_gene: TRBV11-3; j_gene: TRBJ2-3; CDR3aa: CASSFGSGETDTQYF; CDR3nt: TGTGCCAGCAGCTTTGGTAGCGGGGAGACAGATACGCAGTATTTT
abundance: .; d_gene: .; v_gene: TRBV7-9; j_gene: TRBJ1-1; CDR3aa: CASSLDSRLNTEAFF; CDR3nt: TGTGCCAGCAGCTTAGACTCCCGTCTCAATACTGAAGCTTTCTTT
abundance: .; d_gene: .; v_gene: TRBV5-4; j_gene: TRBJ1-2; CDR3aa: CASSSYNRVGGGYTF; CDR3nt: TGTGCCAGCAGCAGCTATAACAGGGTGGGCGGTGGCTACACCTTC
abundance: .; d_gene: .; v_gene: TRBV2; j_gene: TRBJ2-5; CDR3aa: CASRLARPPETQYF; CDR3nt: TGTGCCAGCAGACTCGCCAGGCCCCCCGAGACCCAGTACTTC
abundance: .; d_gene: .; v_gene: TRBV30; j_gene: TRBJ2-5; CDR3aa: CAWITKSGGGQETQYF; CDR3nt: TGTGCCTGGATAACCAAATCAGGAGGGGGCCAAGAGACCCAGTACTTC
abundance: .; d_gene: .; v_gene: TRBV5-5; j_gene: TRBJ2-7; CDR3aa: CASSLGFRLEDEQYF; CDR3nt: TGTGCCAGCAGCTTGGGGTTTCGGCTCGAGGACGAGCAGTACTTC
abundance: .; d_gene: .; v_gene: TRBV7-9; j_gene: TRBJ2-7; CDR3aa: CASRGGTYEQYF; CDR3nt: TGTGCCAGCCGAGGCGGCACCTACGAGCAGTACTTC
abundance: .; d_gene: .; v_gene: TRBV4-2; j_gene: TRBJ1-1; CDR3aa: CASSQGAGNTEAFF; CDR3nt: TGTGCCAGCAGCCAAGGGGCAGGGAACACTGAAGCTTTCTTT
abundance: .; d_gene: .; v_gene: TRBV2; j_gene: TRBJ1-5; CDR3aa: CASSHRVPNQPQHF; CDR3nt: TGTGCCAGCAGTCACCGGGTCCCAAATCAGCCCCAGCATTTT
abundance: .; d_gene: TRBD1; v_gene: TRBV19; j_gene: TRBJ1-5; CDR3aa: CASSRYGGQGSNQPQHF; CDR3nt: TGTGCCAGTAGCCGATACGGGGGACAGGGTAGCAATCAGCCCCAGCATTTT
abundance: .; d_gene: TRBD1; v_gene: TRBV5-4; j_gene: TRBJ1-1; CDR3aa: CASSPDRLDTEAFF; CDR3nt: TGTGCCAGCAGCCCGGACAGGTTGGACACTGAAGCTTTCTTT
abundance: .; d_gene: .; v_gene: TRBV10-3; j_gene: TRBJ1-2; CDR3aa: CAISEEFRTDGYTF; CDR3nt: TGTGCCATCAGTGAGGAATTTCGGACGGATGGCTACACCTTC